The 11 T cell receptor beta chains given below trace back to one sample, sequenced in a study of blood T cell repertoires in COVID-19. Sequenced by immunoSEQ multiplex PCR; TCRdb stores in-frame clones only, minus some. The table records approximately 310,000 clones, about nine tenths of them present only once. The sample was peripheral blood. The receptors here all came from a man aged 45-65 years with active or convalescent COVID-19.

V usage is TRBV20-1 and J usage is TRBJ2-7; D unclear. Trimming left V 4 bases short and J 4 bases short, with 5 bases between. This CDR3 spans 10 amino acids. CDR1 DFQATT and CDR2 SNEGSKA come from the germline V gene (reference sequence). The CDR3 nucleotides are TGCAGTGCTATAAATTACGAGCAGTACTTC. Its translation is CSAINYEQYF.

Only one count was recorded for this clone. The chain joins TRBV19 to TRBJ1-2, with 9 bases identical to TRBD1. In germline, CDR1 is LNHDA, CDR2 SQIVND (reference sequence). Trimming removed 6 bases from V and 0 bases from J; junction bases left unmatched: 5. The CDR3 loop spans 15 amino acids. CDR3 coding DNA: TGTGCCAGTAGCGACAGGGGGTCACCTAACTATGGCTACACCTTC. This encodes CASSDRGSPNYGYTF.

The genes are TRBV11-2 and TRBJ1-5, with TRBD1 identical over 7 bases. Germline CDR1 SGHAT, CDR2 FQNNGV. CDR3 length equals 15 residues. Trimming cost V 1 base and J 2 bases; bases outside gene matches: 2. The CDR3 sequence is CASSLGQGGNQPQHF. The CDR3 DNA reads as TGTGCCAGCAGCTTAGGGCAGGGGGGCAATCAGCCCCAGCATTTT. Full variable domain (rest looked up from reference TRBV11-2 and TRBJ1-5): EAGVAQSPRYKIIEKRQSVAFWCNPISGHATLYWYQQILGQGPKLLIQFQNNGVVDDSQLPKDRFSAERLKGVDSTLKIQPAKLEDSAVYLCASSLGQGGNQPQHFGDGTRLSIL.

The gene calls are TRBV10-3 and TRBJ2-5, with a tentative D call TRBD1 (6 bases). The CDR3 runs 11 residues. V was shortened by 10 bases and J by 5 bases, with 11 bases between the two germline ends. Looked up from germline, CDR1 is ENHRY and CDR2 is SYGVKD. DNA of the CDR3: TGTGCCAGCGCGAGGGGGGAGACCCAGTACTTC. It codes for CASARGETQYF.

V is TRBV5-1 and J is TRBJ2-1; TRBD2 matches 9 bases. Germline V CDR1 and CDR2: SGHRS, YFSETQ. V was pared by 3 bases and J by 5 bases, with 6 bases of the junction left unmatched. The CDR3 is made up of 15 amino acids. The CDR3 DNA reads as TGCGCCAGCAGCTCCGGGGCTAGCGGGGACAATGAGCAGTTCTTC. It yields the protein CASSSGASGDNEQFF.

The CDR3 DNA is TGCGCCAGCAGCTTGGGGACTAGGGGGGACTATGGCTACACCTTC. Amino acid sequence: CASSLGTRGDYGYTF. This chain links TRBV5-1 with TRBJ1-2; TRBD1 might be the D (6 bases). The germline V gene has CDR1 SGHRS and CDR2 YFSETQ. V was trimmed by 0 bases and J by 3 bases, leaving 12 bases between them. CDR3 length: 15 residues.

CDR3 in DNA: TGTGCCAGCAGTTCGGGACAGGGCCGCTCTGGGGCCAACGTCCTGACTTTC. Its translation: CASSSGQGRSGANVLTF. This sequence joins TRBV5-4 and TRBJ2-6; 9 bases align to TRBD1. The V and J ends lost 5 bases and 0 bases, in that order; junction bases with no gene match: 6. The germline V gene encodes CDR1 SGHNT and CDR2 YYREEE (reference sequence). The CDR3 has 17 residues.

The DNA for the CDR3 is TGTGCCAGCAGCTTAGCCCCGGGGAAGGAAGCTGAAGCTTTCTTT. Translation gives CASSLAPGKEAEAFF. The V call is TRBV7-6, the J call TRBJ1-1; D ambiguous. The germline V gene has CDR1 SGHVS and CDR2 FNYEAQ. CDR3 length: 15 residues. Trimming removed 0 bases at V and 6 bases at J, with 14 bases between.

The gene calls are TRBV2 and TRBJ2-7, with TRBD2 identical over 9 bases. Germline CDR1 SNHLY, CDR2 FYNNEI. The trim removed 6 bases at V and 6 bases at J, leaving 12 bases unmatched. The CDR3 extends over 15 amino acids. CDR3 in amino acids: CASRGQVAGVGEQYF. The CDR3 region has the DNA TGTGCCAGCAGGGGGCAAGTAGCGGGGGTCGGCGAGCAGTACTTC.

The V gene is TRBV3-1 (or the pseudogene TRBV3-2), the J gene TRBJ1-6; D not certain. The length of the CDR3 is 14 residues. The V end lost 4 bases, the J end lost 3 bases, and 7 bases lay between the germline ends. Germline-derived CDR1 and CDR2 are LGHDT and YNNKEL (reference sequence). CDR3 nucleotide sequence: TGTGCCAGCAGCCCACGGGACTATAATTCACCCCTCCACTTT. This sequence encodes CASSPRDYNSPLHF.

The chain joins TRBV19 to TRBJ1-6; possibly TRBD1 for D (5 bases). V lost 5 bases and J 0 bases, leaving 8 bases between the germline ends. The V gene's germline CDR1 is LNHDA and CDR2 SQIVND (reference sequence). The CDR3 is 15 amino acids. The chain's CDR3 is CASSSGGSYNSPLHF. The CDR3 DNA follows: TGTGCCAGTAGTTCGGGGGGCTCCTATAATTCACCCCTCCACTTT.